What follows are 5 T cell receptor beta chains derived from one specimen sequenced in a study of T cells in Graves' hyperthyroidism and ophthalmopathy. RNA transcripts served as the template for amplifying TCR beta CDR3 regions. In the first-round RT-PCR of the TCR CDR3, the HTBI primer set was used. TCRdb fed the multiplex PCR reads into MiXCR, producing one record per CDR3 protein. The sample includes under 750,000 distinct CDR3 sequences, approximately 19% seen only once; the top ten take 16%. Sequencing used blood. These receptors were obtained from a woman aged 45-65 years with Graves' hyperthyroidism that later progressed to Graves' ophthalmopathy.

The chain links TRBV9 to TRBJ1-1; TRBD1 matches 8 bases. V dropped 3 bases and J dropped 0; count of bases not matched to a gene: 10. CDR1 is SGDLS, CDR2 YYNGEE, per germline. This CDR3 is 17 amino acids long. CDR3 bases: TGTGCCAGCAGCGAGACGACAGGGGTGGTGATGAACACTGAAGCTTTCTTT. Translating it yields CASSETTGVVMNTEAFF.

A few counts support this clonotype. The chain joins TRBV5-6 to TRBJ2-7; 11 nucleotides line up with TRBD1. Germline V CDR1 and CDR2: SGHDT, YYEEEE. The CDR3 is 15 amino acids. V shed 2 bases and J 5 bases; nucleotides not matched to a gene: 6. CDR3 in amino acids: CASSFLGTGGHEQYF. The CDR3 DNA reads TGTGCCAGCAGCTTCCTCGGGACAGGGGGACACGAGCAGTACTTC.

This clonotype has a handful of counts. V and J are TRBV18 and TRBJ1-6; 11 bases map to TRBD1. This CDR3 comprises 17 residues. V lost 6 bases, J lost 8 bases, and 12 bases stayed unmatched. Germline assignment: CDR1 KGHSH and CDR2 LQKENI. In DNA, the CDR3 is TGTGCCAGCTCCTCCAACCTGCCGGGACAGGGGGATTCACCCCTCCACTTT. Protein product: CASSSNLPGQGDSPLHF. The variable domain in full, completed from reference TRBV18 and TRBJ1-6, reads NAGVMQNPRHLVRRRGQEARLRCSPMKGHSHVYWYRQLPEEGLKFMVYLQKENIIDESGMPKERFSAEFPKEGPSILRIQQVVRGDSAAYFCASSSNLPGQGDSPLHFGNGTRLTVT.

This clonotype was found a few times. An end of the junction differs from the germline gene, which may be a read error. The chain employs TRBV10-3 and TRBJ2-7, with D perhaps TRBD2 (5 bases). The CDR3 length is 16 residues. CDR1 ENHRY and CDR2 SYGVKD come from the germline V gene. The CDR3 here is CASSLFPRTRRYEQYF. The CDR3 DNA sequence: TGTGCCAGCAGTTTATTCCCCAGGACTCGGCGGTACGAGCAGTACTTC.

In this sample, this clonotype turned up many times. This chain uses TRBV11-2 with TRBJ2-7; D unresolved. The germline CDR1 and CDR2 sequences are SGHAT and FQNNGV. The CDR3 loop spans 13 amino acids. The V end was cut by 5 bases, the J end by 4 bases, with 12 bases between. CDR3 DNA: TGTGCCAGCAGCCCCCTTCCGGGTTACGAGCAGTACTTC. Amino acid sequence: CASSPLPGYEQYF.